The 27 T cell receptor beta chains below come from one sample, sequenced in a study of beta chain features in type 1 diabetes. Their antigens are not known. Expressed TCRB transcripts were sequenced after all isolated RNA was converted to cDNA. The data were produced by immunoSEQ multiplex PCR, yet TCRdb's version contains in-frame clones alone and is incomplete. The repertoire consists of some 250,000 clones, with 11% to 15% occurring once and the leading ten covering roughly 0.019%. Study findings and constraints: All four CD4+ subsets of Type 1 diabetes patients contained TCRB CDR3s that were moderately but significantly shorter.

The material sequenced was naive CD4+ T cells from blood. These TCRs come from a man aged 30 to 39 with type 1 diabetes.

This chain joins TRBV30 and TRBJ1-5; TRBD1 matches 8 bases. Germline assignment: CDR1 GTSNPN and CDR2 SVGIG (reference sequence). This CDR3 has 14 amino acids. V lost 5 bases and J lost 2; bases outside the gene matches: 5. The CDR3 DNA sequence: TGTGCCTGGTCAGGGGGCTACGGCAATCAGCCCCAGCATTTT. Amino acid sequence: CAWSGGYGNQPQHF.

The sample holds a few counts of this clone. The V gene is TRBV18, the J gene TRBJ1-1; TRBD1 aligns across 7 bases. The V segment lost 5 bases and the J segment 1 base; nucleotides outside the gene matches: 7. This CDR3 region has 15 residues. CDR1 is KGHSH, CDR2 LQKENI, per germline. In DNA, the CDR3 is TGTGCCAGCTCAGAAGGGGCAGGGGGGAACACTGAAGCTTTCTTT. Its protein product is CASSEGAGGNTEAFF.

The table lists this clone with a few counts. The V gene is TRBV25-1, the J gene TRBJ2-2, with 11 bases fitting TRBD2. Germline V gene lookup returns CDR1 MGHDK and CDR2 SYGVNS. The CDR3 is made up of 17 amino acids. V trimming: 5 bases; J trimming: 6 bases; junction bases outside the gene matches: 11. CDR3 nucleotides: TGTGCCAGCAGTTCCCCGAGGACTAGCGGGCAGGCCGGGGAGCTGTTTTTT. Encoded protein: CASSSPRTSGQAGELFF.

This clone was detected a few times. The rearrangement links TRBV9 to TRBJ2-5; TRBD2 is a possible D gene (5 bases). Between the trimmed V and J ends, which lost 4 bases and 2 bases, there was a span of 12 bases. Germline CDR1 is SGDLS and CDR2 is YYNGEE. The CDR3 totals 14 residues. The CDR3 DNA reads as TGTGCCAGCAGCCTCAACGCGGGTCAAGAGACCCAGTACTTC. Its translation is CASSLNAGQETQYF.

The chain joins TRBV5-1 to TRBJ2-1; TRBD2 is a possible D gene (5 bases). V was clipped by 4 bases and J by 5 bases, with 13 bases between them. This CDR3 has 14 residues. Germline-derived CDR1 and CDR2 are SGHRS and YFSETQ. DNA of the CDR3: TGCGCCAGCAGCATAGCCATCGGGGACAATGAGCAGTTCTTC. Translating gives CASSIAIGDNEQFF.

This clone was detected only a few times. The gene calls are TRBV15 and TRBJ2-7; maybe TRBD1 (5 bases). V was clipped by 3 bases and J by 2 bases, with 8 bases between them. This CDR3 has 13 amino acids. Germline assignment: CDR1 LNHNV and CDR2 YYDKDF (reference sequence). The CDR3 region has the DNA TGTGCCACCAGCAGCAGGGTCCCCTACGAGCAGTACTTC. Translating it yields CATSSRVPYEQYF.

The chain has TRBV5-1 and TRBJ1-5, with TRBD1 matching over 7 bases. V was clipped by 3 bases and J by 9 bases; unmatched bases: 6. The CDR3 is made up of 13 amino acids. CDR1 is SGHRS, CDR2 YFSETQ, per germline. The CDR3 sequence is CASSSTGFGPQHF. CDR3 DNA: TGCGCCAGCAGCTCGACAGGGTTTGGGCCCCAGCATTTT.

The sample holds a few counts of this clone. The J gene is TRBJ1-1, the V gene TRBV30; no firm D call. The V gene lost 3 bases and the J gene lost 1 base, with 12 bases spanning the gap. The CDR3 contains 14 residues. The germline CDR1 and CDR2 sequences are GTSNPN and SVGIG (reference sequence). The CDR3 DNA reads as TGTGCCTGGAGGGCAGGTATTTGGAACACTGAAGCTTTCTTT. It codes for CAWRAGIWNTEAFF.

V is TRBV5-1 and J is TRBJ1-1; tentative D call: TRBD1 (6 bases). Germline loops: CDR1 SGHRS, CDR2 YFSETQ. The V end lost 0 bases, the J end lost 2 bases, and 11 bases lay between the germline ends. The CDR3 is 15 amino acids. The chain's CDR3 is CASSLVGGPNTEAFF. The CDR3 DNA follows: TGCGCCAGCAGCTTGGTTGGGGGCCCCAACACTGAAGCTTTCTTT.

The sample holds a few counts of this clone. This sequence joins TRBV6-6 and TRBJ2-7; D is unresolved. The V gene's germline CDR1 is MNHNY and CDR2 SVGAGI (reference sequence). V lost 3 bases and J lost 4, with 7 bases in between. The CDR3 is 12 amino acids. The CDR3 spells CASSYPQYEQYF. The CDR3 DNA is TGTGCCAGCAGTTATCCGCAGTACGAGCAGTACTTC.

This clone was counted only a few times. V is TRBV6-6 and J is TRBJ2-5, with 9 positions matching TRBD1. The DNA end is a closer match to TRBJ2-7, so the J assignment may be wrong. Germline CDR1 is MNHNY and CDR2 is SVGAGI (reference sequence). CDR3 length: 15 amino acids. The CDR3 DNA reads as TGTGCCAGCAGCGTCAACCGGGACAGGGACTACGAGCAGTACTTC. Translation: CASSVNRDRDYEQYF.

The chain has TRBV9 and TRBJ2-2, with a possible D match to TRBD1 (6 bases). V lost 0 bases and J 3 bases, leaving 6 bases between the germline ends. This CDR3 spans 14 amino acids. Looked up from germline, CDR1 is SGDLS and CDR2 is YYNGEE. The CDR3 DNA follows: TGTGCCAGCAGCGTAGGGACAGACACCGGGGAGCTGTTTTTT. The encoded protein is CASSVGTDTGELFF. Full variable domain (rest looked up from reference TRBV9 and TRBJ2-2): DSGVTQTPKHLITATGQRVTLRCSPRSGDLSVYWYQQSLDQGLQFLIQYYNGEERAKGNILERFSAQQFPDLHSELNLSSLELGDSALYFCASSVGTDTGELFFGEGSRLTVL.

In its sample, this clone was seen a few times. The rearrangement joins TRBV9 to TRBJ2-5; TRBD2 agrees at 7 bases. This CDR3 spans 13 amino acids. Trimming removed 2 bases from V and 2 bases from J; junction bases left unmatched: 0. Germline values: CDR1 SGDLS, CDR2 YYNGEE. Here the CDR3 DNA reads TGTGCCAGCAGCGTGGGGGGGCAAGAGACCCAGTACTTC. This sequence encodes CASSVGGQETQYF.

The CDR3 coding sequence is TGTGCCAGCAGTCGACAGGGACCCTTCTATGGCTACACCTTC. It codes for CASSRQGPFYGYTF. This chain joins TRBV6-5 and TRBJ1-2; 7 bases are a match to TRBD1. The CDR3 runs to 14 residues. The V gene end was trimmed by 5 bases and the J gene end by 4 bases; junction bases not matched to a gene: 7. The germline CDR1 and CDR2 sequences are MNHEY and SVGAGI.

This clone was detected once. The CDR3 DNA reads TGTGCCAGCGGGGTGGCACGACTAGCGGCTAACAATGAGCAGTTCTTC. It codes for CASGVARLAANNEQFF. The gene calls are TRBV2 and TRBJ2-1, with TRBD2 matching over 9 bases. Germline V gene lookup returns CDR1 SNHLY and CDR2 FYNNEI. The CDR3 is 16 amino acids. Losses at the gene ends were 8 bases for V and 5 bases for J; bases not matched to a gene: 13.

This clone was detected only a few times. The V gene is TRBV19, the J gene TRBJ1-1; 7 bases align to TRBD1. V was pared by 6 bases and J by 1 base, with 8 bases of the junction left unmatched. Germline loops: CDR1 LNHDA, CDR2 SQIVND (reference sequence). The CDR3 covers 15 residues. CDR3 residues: CASRPGTAENTEAFF. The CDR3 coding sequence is TGTGCCAGTAGACCCGGGACAGCAGAGAACACTGAAGCTTTCTTT. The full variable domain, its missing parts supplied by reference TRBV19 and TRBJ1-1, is DGGITQSPKYLFRKEGQNVTLSCEQNLNHDAMYWYRQDPGQGLRLIYYSQIVNDFQKGDIAEGYSVSREKKESFPLTVTSAQKNPTAFYLCASRPGTAENTEAFFGQGTRLTVV.

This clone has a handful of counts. For the CDR3, the DNA is TGTGCCTGGAGTGTATCTACAGATACGCAGTATTTT. This encodes CAWSVSTDTQYF. The gene calls are TRBV30 and TRBJ2-3; D remains unclear. The CDR3 runs 12 residues. The germline CDR1 and CDR2 sequences are GTSNPN and SVGIG (reference sequence). Trimming left V 0 bases short and J 3 bases short, with 4 bases between. Full variable domain (remainder filled in from reference TRBV30 and TRBJ2-3): SQTIHQWPATLVQPVGSPLSLECTVEGTSNPNLYWYRQAAGRGLQLLFYSVGIGQISSEVPQNLSASRPQDRQFILSSKKLLLSDSGFYLCAWSVSTDTQYFGPGTRLTVL.

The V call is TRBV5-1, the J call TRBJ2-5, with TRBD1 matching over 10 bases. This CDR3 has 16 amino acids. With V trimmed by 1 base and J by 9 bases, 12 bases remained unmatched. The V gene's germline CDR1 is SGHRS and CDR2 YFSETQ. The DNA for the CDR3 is TGCGCCAGCAGCTTGCTGGGGACAGGGGTGGCGAAGGCCCAGTACTTC. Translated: CASSLLGTGVAKAQYF.

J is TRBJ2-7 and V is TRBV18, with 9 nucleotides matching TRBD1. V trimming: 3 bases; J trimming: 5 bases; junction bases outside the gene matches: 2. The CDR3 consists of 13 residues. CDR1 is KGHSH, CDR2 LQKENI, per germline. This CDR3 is CASSPRDRDEQYF. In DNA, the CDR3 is TGTGCCAGCTCACCCCGGGACAGGGACGAGCAGTACTTC.

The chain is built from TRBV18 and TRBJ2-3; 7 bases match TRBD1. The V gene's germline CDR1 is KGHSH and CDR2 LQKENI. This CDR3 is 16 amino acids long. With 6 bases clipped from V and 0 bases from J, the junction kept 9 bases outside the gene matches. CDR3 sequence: CASSDQEGASTDTQYF. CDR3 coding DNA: TGTGCCAGCTCGGACCAAGAGGGGGCTAGCACAGATACGCAGTATTTT.

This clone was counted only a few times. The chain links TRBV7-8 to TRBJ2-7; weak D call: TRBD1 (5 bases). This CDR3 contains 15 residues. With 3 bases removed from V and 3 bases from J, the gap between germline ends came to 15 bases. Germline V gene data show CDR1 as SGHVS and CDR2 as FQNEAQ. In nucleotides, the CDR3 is TGTGCCAGCAGCTTTAAGGGGATTTCGGGCTACGAGCAGTACTTC. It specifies CASSFKGISGYEQYF.

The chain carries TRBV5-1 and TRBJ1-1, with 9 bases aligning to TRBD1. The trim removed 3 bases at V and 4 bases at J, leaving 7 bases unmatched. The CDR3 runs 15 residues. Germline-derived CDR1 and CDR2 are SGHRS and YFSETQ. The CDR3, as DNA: TGCGCCAGCAGCTCGGGACCGACAGGGGGCACTGAAGCTTTCTTT. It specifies CASSSGPTGGTEAFF.

The CDR3 DNA reads as TGCGCCAGCAGCCTAACCGGGACTTCCTACGAGCAGTACTTC. It yields the protein CASSLTGTSYEQYF. The V and J genes are TRBV4-1 and TRBJ2-7; D might be TRBD2 (6 bases). Between the trimmed V and J ends, which lost 4 bases and 1 base, there was a span of 11 bases. The CDR3 extends over 14 amino acids. CDR1 MGHRA and CDR2 YSYEKL come from the germline V gene.

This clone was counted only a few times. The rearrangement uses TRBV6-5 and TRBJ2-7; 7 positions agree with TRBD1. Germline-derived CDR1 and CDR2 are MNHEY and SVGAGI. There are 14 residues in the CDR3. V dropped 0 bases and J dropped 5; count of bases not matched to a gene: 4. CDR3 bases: TGTGCCAGCAGTTACTCGAGCCAGGGGGACGAGCAGTACTTC. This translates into CASSYSSQGDEQYF.

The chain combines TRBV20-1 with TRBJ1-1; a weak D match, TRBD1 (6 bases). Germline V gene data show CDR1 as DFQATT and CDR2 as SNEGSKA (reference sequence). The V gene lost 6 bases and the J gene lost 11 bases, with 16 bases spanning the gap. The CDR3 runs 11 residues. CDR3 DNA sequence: TGCAGTGCCTCAGTACAGGGTTTGGCTTTCTTT. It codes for CSASVQGLAFF.

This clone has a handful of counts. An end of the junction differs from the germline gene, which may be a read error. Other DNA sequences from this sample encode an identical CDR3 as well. The CDR3 is CASSPGQDYGYTF. The DNA for the CDR3 is TGTGCCAGCAGCCCCGGACAGGACTACGGCTACACCTTC. This chain links TRBV5-6 with TRBJ1-2; 7 positions match TRBD1. CDR1 and CDR2 (germline): SGHDT, YYEEEE. This CDR3 has 13 residues.

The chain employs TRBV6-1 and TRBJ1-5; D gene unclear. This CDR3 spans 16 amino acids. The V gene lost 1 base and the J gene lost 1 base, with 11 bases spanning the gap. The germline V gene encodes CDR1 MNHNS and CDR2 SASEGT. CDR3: CASSEVLGGSNQPQHF. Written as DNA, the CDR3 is TGTGCCAGCAGTGAAGTGCTGGGCGGGAGCAATCAGCCCCAGCATTTT.